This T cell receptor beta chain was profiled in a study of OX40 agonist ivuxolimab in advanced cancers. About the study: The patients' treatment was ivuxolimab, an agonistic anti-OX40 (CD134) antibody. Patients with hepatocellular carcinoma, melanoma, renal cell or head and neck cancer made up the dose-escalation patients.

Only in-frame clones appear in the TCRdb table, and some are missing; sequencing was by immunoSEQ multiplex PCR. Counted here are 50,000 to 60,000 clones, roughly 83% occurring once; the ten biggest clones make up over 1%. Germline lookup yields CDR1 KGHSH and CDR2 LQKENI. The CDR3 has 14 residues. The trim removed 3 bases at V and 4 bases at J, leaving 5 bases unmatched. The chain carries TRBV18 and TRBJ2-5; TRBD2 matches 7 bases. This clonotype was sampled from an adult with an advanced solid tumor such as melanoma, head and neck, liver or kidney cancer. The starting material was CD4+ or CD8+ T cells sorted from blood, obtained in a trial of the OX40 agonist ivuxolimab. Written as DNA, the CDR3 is TGTGCCAGCTCACCTGTGGCTAGCGGAGAGACCCAGTACTTC. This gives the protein CASSPVASGETQYF.